This TCR beta chain was captured by sequencing in a study of blood T cells in healthy people across ages. Points from the study as a whole: Considered underestimates were the diversity estimates obtained from one million T cells.

For this clonotype: Antigen specificity is unknown.

Then a second PCR, running about 6 to 11 cycles, was carried out with a sample-barcoded 5' primer and a J-beta primer mix. TCRdb re-called the 5' RACE reads through MiXCR, storing one row per CDR3 protein. The sample includes more than 750,000 distinct CDR3 sequences, just under 30% of them seen just once. The CDR3 length is 15 residues. The J segment lost 2 bases and the V segment lost 4 bases, leaving 6 bases of the junction unmatched. Germline CDR1 and CDR2: SGHRS and YFSETQ. The same specimen was also included in a second study, on T cells of mothers and their children. That report notes: Each child contributed several million TCR beta CDR3 reads, while each mother contributed over 8 million. Slightly higher, non-significant overlap characterized related mother-child pairs relative to unrelated pairs. No clone of persistent microchimeric T cells was detected.

V gene TRBV5-1 combines with J gene TRBJ1-1; TRBD1 matches 9 bases. The source of this sequence is a woman between 40 and 50 years old in good health. Material for sequencing was blood. Here the CDR3 reads CASSGGQGTNTEAFF. DNA for the CDR3: TGCGCCAGCAGCGGAGGACAGGGGACAAACACTGAAGCTTTCTTT.